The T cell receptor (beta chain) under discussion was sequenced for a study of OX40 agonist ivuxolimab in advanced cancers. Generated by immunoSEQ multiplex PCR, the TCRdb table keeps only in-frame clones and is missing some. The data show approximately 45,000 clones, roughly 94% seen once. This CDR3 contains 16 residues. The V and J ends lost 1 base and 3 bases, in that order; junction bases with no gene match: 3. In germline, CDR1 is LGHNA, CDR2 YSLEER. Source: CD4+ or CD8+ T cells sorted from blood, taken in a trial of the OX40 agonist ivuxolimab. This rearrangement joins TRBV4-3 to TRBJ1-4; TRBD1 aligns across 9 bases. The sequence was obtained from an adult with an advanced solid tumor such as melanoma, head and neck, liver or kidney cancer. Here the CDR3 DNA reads TGCGCCAGCAGCCAAGGGACAGGGGCGGCTAATGAAAAACTGTTTTTT. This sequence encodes CASSQGTGAANEKLFF.